The clone carrying this T cell receptor (beta chain) was counted between two and nine times. The data belong to a study of CD8 T cells in ankylosing spondylitis. In making TCR beta libraries, quantitative 5'-RACE with molecular barcodes was used. MiXCR, applied by TCRdb to the 5' RACE reads, yields one record per CDR3 protein. Among roughly 240,000 distinct CDR3 sequences listed, roughly a third were seen once. V shed 5 bases and J 4 bases; nucleotides not matched to a gene: 5. Germline-derived CDR1 and CDR2 are SQVTM and ANQGSEA. The CDR3 length is 14 residues. This sequence originates from a male donor with ankylosing spondylitis or in good health (not recorded which). Sequenced input: blood, either unsorted or a sorted T cell fraction (not recorded which). The V and J genes are TRBV29-1 and TRBJ2-2; 9 nucleotides align to TRBD1. This CDR3 reads CSVSRQGGTGELFF. The CDR3 DNA follows: TGCAGCGTTTCCCGACAGGGGGGCACCGGGGAGCTGTTTTTT.